This T cell receptor beta chain was profiled in a study of blood T cells in healthy people across ages. Overall study results and limits: The recorded TCR beta diversity per million T cells decreased in a roughly linear manner with age. Estimates of total diversity, which came from one million sequenced T cells, were considered to be underestimates.

This clonotype was seen a handful of times. Antigen unknown. Trimming removed 4 bases from V and 3 bases from J, with 15 bases in between. CDR1 and CDR2 (germline): SGHAT, FQNNGV. This CDR3 spans 15 amino acids. Combining a sample-barcoded 5' primer with a J-beta primer mix, a second PCR ran for 7 to 11 cycles. TCRdb passed the 5' RACE reads through MiXCR, listing each CDR3 protein once. The sample consists of hundreds of thousands of distinct CDR3 sequences, about 55% of them appearing once. This sequence joins TRBV11-2 and TRBJ1-2; D is ambiguous. The specimen sequenced was blood. This TCR was recovered from an elderly man in good health. The CDR3 region has the DNA TGTGCCAGCAGCTCCCGGGGTCGCGTTGACTATGGCTACACCTTC. Protein product: CASSSRGRVDYGYTF.